Each of the 27 T cell receptor beta chains below was sequenced from the same sample in a study of blood T cell repertoires in COVID-19. The data were produced by immunoSEQ multiplex PCR, yet TCRdb's version contains in-frame clones alone and is incomplete. This sample has about 260,000 clones, with approximately 86% found just once. The specimen was peripheral blood. The receptors here all came from a man aged 35 to 55 who had recovered from COVID-19.

The V and J genes are TRBV3-1 (or the pseudogene TRBV3-2) and TRBJ2-2, with 9 positions matching TRBD2. From germline, CDR1 is LGHDT and CDR2 YNNKEL (reference sequence). Trimming removed 6 bases from V and 6 bases from J; junction bases left unmatched: 29. This CDR3 is 22 amino acids long. CDR3 bases: TGTGCCAGCAGACAAAACGATCCCCGACTAACAACCGGGACTAGCATCTCCGGGGAGCTGTTTTTT. Encoded protein: CASRQNDPRLTTGTSISGELFF.

V usage is TRBV5-6 and J usage is TRBJ1-2; 7 bases match TRBD1. The CDR3 is made up of 12 amino acids. CDR1 is SGHDT and CDR2 is YYEEEE in the germline V gene. With V trimmed by 4 bases and J by 4 bases, 1 base remained unmatched. The CDR3 DNA reads TGTGCCAGCAGCCGGGACAGCTATGGCTACACCTTC. Amino acids: CASSRDSYGYTF.

The chain is built from TRBV7-9 and TRBJ2-1; 12 bases fit TRBD2. V trimming: 3 bases; J trimming: 10 bases; junction bases outside the gene matches: 7. The length of the CDR3 is 15 residues. The germline CDR1 and CDR2 sequences are SEHNR and FQNEAQ (reference sequence). Here the CDR3 reads CASSFPSGGVPEQFF. In DNA, the CDR3 is TGTGCCAGCAGCTTTCCTAGCGGGGGGGTACCCGAGCAGTTCTTC.

This clone is classed as medium-sized. The V call is TRBV6-5, the J call TRBJ2-5; no definite D call. V was cut by 8 bases and J by 1 base, with 14 bases left in between. Germline V CDR1 and CDR2: MNHEY, SVGAGI. The CDR3 covers 14 residues. The CDR3 sequence is CASSVWPFQETQYF. The CDR3 coding sequence is TGTGCCAGCTCCGTGTGGCCGTTCCAAGAGACCCAGTACTTC.

V usage is TRBV5-4 and J usage is TRBJ2-7; the match to TRBD1 covers 8 bases. The CDR3 is 17 amino acids. The V segment lost 0 bases and the J segment 7 bases; nucleotides outside the gene matches: 15. The germline gives CDR1 SGHNT, CDR2 YYREEE (reference sequence). The CDR3 DNA follows: TGTGCCAGCAGCTTGGGGGCGGGGACAGGCTCCGGAAGGGAGCAGTACTTC. It yields the protein CASSLGAGTGSGREQYF.

The chain is built from TRBV19 and TRBJ1-1; no firm D call. CDR1 is LNHDA, CDR2 SQIVND, per germline (reference sequence). This CDR3 comprises 14 residues. The ends were cut back, 7 bases at V and 5 bases at J, with 17 bases in the middle. The CDR3 region is CASTAGSRRTEAFF. The CDR3 region has the DNA TGTGCCAGTACCGCCGGATCCCGGAGGACTGAAGCTTTCTTT.

This chain links TRBV30 with TRBJ2-1; tentatively, D is TRBD1 (6 bases). Germline V gene data show CDR1 as GTSNPN and CDR2 as SVGIG (reference sequence). V lost 3 bases and J 7 bases, leaving 10 bases between the germline ends. The CDR3 runs to 12 residues. CDR3 in amino acids: CAWRGAINEQFF. The CDR3 nucleotides are TGTGCCTGGAGGGGGGCGATTAATGAGCAGTTCTTC. Full variable domain (remainder filled in from reference TRBV30 and TRBJ2-1): SQTIHQWPATLVQPVGSPLSLECTVEGTSNPNLYWYRQAAGRGLQLLFYSVGIGQISSEVPQNLSASRPQDRQFILSSKKLLLSDSGFYLCAWRGAINEQFFGPGTRLTVL.

This clone was observed a handful of times. V usage is TRBV7-9 and J usage is TRBJ1-4, with TRBD1 matching over 7 bases. The V segment lost 6 bases and the J segment 4 bases; nucleotides outside the gene matches: 5. The V gene's germline CDR1 is SEHNR and CDR2 FQNEAQ (reference sequence). The CDR3 is 14 amino acids. The CDR3 here is CASRQDRINEKLFF. The CDR3 DNA sequence: TGTGCCAGCAGACAGGACAGGATTAATGAAAAACTGTTTTTT.

The rearrangement links TRBV7-2 to TRBJ2-4; a weak D match, TRBD1 (5 bases). CDR1 is SGHTA, CDR2 FQGNSA, per germline. The CDR3 loop spans 16 amino acids. V lost 0 bases and J 7 bases, leaving 16 bases between the germline ends. This chain's CDR3 is CASSLAPQGIKNIQYF. The DNA of the CDR3 is TGTGCCAGCAGCTTAGCGCCGCAGGGCATCAAGAACATTCAGTACTTC.

The chain carries TRBV9 and TRBJ2-7, with 10 bases aligning to TRBD1. V was pared by 5 bases and J by 6 bases, with 8 bases of the junction left unmatched. From germline, CDR1 is SGDLS and CDR2 YYNGEE. The CDR3 loop spans 14 amino acids. This CDR3 reads CASSIMDRGGEQYF. In DNA, the CDR3 is TGTGCCAGCAGTATAATGGACAGGGGGGGCGAGCAGTACTTC.

This clone showed up just a few times. This sequence joins TRBV10-1 and TRBJ2-1; weak D call: TRBD2 (6 bases). V was pared by 3 bases and J by 7 bases, with 16 bases between. Germline loops: CDR1 WNHNN, CDR2 SYGVQD (reference sequence). The CDR3 is 15 residues long. The CDR3 bases are TGCGCCAGCAGTGATCCTGACGGGACTCGAAATGAGCAGTTCTTC. This translates into CASSDPDGTRNEQFF.

This clone has more than one count but fewer than ten. The chain joins TRBV3-1 (or the pseudogene TRBV3-2) to TRBJ1-5; no firm D call. CDR3 length equals 13 residues. The germline V gene has CDR1 LGHDT and CDR2 YNNKEL (reference sequence). V lost 0 bases, J lost 5 bases, and 5 bases lay in between. Here the CDR3 reads CASSQDLDQPQHF. The CDR3, as DNA: TGTGCCAGCAGCCAAGATCTCGATCAGCCCCAGCATTTT.

The chain uses TRBV19 and TRBJ1-5; 9 nucleotides align to TRBD1. CDR3 length: 15 amino acids. With 7 bases clipped from V and 3 bases from J, the junction kept 7 bases outside the gene matches. Germline V gene data show CDR1 as LNHDA and CDR2 as SQIVND (reference sequence). The CDR3 loop is CASTPGQGFNQPQHF. The DNA of the CDR3 is TGTGCCAGTACCCCGGGACAGGGTTTCAATCAGCCCCAGCATTTT. The variable domain in full, completed from reference TRBV19 and TRBJ1-5, reads DGGITQSPKYLFRKEGQNVTLSCEQNLNHDAMYWYRQDPGQGLRLIYYSQIVNDFQKGDIAEGYSVSREKKESFPLTVTSAQKNPTAFYLCASTPGQGFNQPQHFGDGTRLSIL.

V gene TRBV3-1 (or the pseudogene TRBV3-2) combines with J gene TRBJ2-1, with D perhaps TRBD1 (5 bases). Germline V gene lookup returns CDR1 LGHDT and CDR2 YNNKEL (reference sequence). V lost 3 bases, J lost 9 bases, and 15 bases lay in between. The CDR3 spans 14 residues. CDR3 region: CASSQELRGLEQFF. DNA of the CDR3: TGTGCCAGCAGCCAGGAGCTTAGGGGCCTTGAGCAGTTCTTC.

This chain joins TRBV6-6 and TRBJ1-3; D remains unclear. The CDR3 totals 13 residues. Germline CDR1 and CDR2: MNHNY and SVGAGI (reference sequence). Trimming removed 7 bases at V and 4 bases at J, with 11 bases between. CDR3 in amino acids: CASNRDIGNTIYF. CDR3 nucleotide sequence: TGTGCCAGCAATCGAGACATCGGAAACACCATATATTTT.

The J gene is TRBJ2-7, the V gene TRBV5-1, with no clear D. V lost 4 bases and J 3 bases, leaving 11 bases between the germline ends. Germline CDR1 reads SGHRS; CDR2 reads YFSETQ. This CDR3 is 13 amino acids long. DNA of the CDR3: TGCGCCAGCAGCCTGAGTTCTTTCTACGAGCAGTACTTC. As protein: CASSLSSFYEQYF. Variable domain in full (rest from reference TRBV5-1 and TRBJ2-7): KAGVTQTPRYLIKTRGQQVTLSCSPISGHRSVSWYQQTPGQGLQFLFEYFSETQRNKGNFPGRFSGRQFSNSRSEMNVSTLELGDSALYLCASSLSSFYEQYFGPGTRLTVT.

Comments on this clone: Other DNA sequences in this sample translate to the same CDR3. V is TRBV29-1 and J is TRBJ2-1; no clear D. The CDR3 contains 12 residues. Germline V gives CDR1 SQVTM, CDR2 ANQGSEA. Trimming shortened V by 3 bases and J by 2 bases, and 5 bases separated the two germline ends. The CDR3 loop is CSVDRTYNEQFF. As DNA, the CDR3 is TGCAGCGTTGACAGGACCTACAATGAGCAGTTCTTC.

This clone was seen just once. The chain uses TRBV2 and TRBJ2-2; 8 bases agree with TRBD1. This CDR3 comprises 14 residues. J was trimmed by 5 bases and V by 6 bases; bases with no gene match: 5. CDR1 is SNHLY, CDR2 FYNNEI, per germline. Here the CDR3 reads CASRWTGSTGELFF. CDR3 bases: TGTGCCAGCAGATGGACAGGGAGTACCGGGGAGCTGTTTTTT. The whole variable domain, remainder taken from reference TRBV2 and TRBJ2-2, is EPEVTQTPSHQVTQMGQEVILRCVPISNHLYFYWYRQILGQKVEFLVSFYNNEISEKSEIFDDQFSVERPDGSNFTLKIRSTKLEDSAMYFCASRWTGSTGELFFGEGSRLTVL.

The rearrangement joins TRBV6-5 to TRBJ2-1; 7 bases are shared with TRBD1. The CDR3 covers 15 residues. With V trimmed by 4 bases and J by 2 bases, 5 bases remained unmatched. Per germline, CDR1 MNHEY and CDR2 SVGAGI. The DNA of the CDR3 is TGTGCCAGCAGTTTCGGACAGGAGCCCTACAATGAGCAGTTCTTC. Translated: CASSFGQEPYNEQFF.

The chain is built from TRBV4-2 and TRBJ2-3, with D hard to call. Germline lookup yields CDR1 LGHNA and CDR2 YNFKEQ. The CDR3 has 14 amino acids. The V end was cut by 0 bases, the J end by 1 base, with 5 bases between. The CDR3 here is CASSQETGTDTQYF. The CDR3 DNA sequence: TGTGCCAGCAGCCAAGAAACAGGCACAGATACGCAGTATTTT.

The chain couples TRBV6-5 to TRBJ2-3; D is possibly TRBD2 (5 bases). The CDR3 is made up of 15 amino acids. Germline loops: CDR1 MNHEY, CDR2 SVGAGI. V was clipped by 6 bases and J by 0 bases, with 13 bases between them. As DNA, the CDR3 is TGTGCCAGCAGGGGCGGGTTCACTAGCACAGATACGCAGTATTTT. Its protein is CASRGGFTSTDTQYF.

This clone has just one count. The gene calls are TRBV6-5 and TRBJ2-7; D is unclear. Germline V gene lookup returns CDR1 MNHEY and CDR2 SVGAGI. The CDR3 contains 14 residues. V gave up 2 bases and J gave up 6 bases, with 14 bases separating them. The CDR3 spells CASSYGSQNSEQYF. The CDR3 DNA is TGTGCCAGCAGTTACGGGTCTCAAAACAGCGAGCAGTACTTC.

The rearrangement links TRBV10-3 to TRBJ1-2; tentatively, D is TRBD1 (6 bases). The germline V and J ends were trimmed by 7 bases and 8 bases, with 14 bases remaining between them. The CDR3 contains 12 residues. Germline V lookup: CDR1 ENHRY, CDR2 SYGVKD. The CDR3 DNA reads as TGTGCCATCACTGAACAGGGTTCGGGCTACACCTTC. It translates to CAITEQGSGYTF.

The gene calls are TRBV3-1 (or the pseudogene TRBV3-2) and TRBJ2-3, with a weak D call TRBD2 (6 bases). The CDR3 consists of 15 residues. Germline CDR1 reads LGHDT; CDR2 reads YNNKEL (reference sequence). V lost 4 bases, J lost 4 bases, and 15 bases lay in between. CDR3 DNA: TGTGCCAGCAGCCCAGCGGGCCCCTTGGCAGATACGCAGTATTTT. Protein product: CASSPAGPLADTQYF.

The count of this clone is one. This chain uses TRBV2 with TRBJ2-7; TRBD1 might be the D (6 bases). The CDR3 length is 15 residues. V lost 3 bases and J 3 bases, leaving 15 bases between the germline ends. CDR1 is SNHLY and CDR2 is FYNNEI in the germline V gene. DNA of the CDR3: TGTGCCAGCAGTGATATGTGGGACACCTTCTACGAGCAGTACTTC. This gives the protein CASSDMWDTFYEQYF.

The V call is TRBV6-5, the J call TRBJ1-2; D is uncertain. Trimming removed 6 bases from V and 6 bases from J, with 20 bases in between. The CDR3 extends over 15 amino acids. Germline V gives CDR1 MNHEY, CDR2 SVGAGI. CDR3 sequence reads: CASSRPGGANHGYTF. In nucleotides, the CDR3 is TGTGCCAGCAGCCGTCCTGGAGGCGCGAATCATGGCTACACCTTC.

This rearrangement joins TRBV7-3 to TRBJ2-7; 10 bases are shared with TRBD2. Trimming cost V 2 bases and J 3 bases; bases outside gene matches: 4. CDR1 SGHTA and CDR2 FQGTGA come from the germline V gene. This CDR3 comprises 15 residues. CDR3 amino acids: CASSLQAGGIYEQYF. The CDR3 nucleotides read TGTGCCAGCAGCTTACAAGCGGGAGGGATCTACGAGCAGTACTTC.